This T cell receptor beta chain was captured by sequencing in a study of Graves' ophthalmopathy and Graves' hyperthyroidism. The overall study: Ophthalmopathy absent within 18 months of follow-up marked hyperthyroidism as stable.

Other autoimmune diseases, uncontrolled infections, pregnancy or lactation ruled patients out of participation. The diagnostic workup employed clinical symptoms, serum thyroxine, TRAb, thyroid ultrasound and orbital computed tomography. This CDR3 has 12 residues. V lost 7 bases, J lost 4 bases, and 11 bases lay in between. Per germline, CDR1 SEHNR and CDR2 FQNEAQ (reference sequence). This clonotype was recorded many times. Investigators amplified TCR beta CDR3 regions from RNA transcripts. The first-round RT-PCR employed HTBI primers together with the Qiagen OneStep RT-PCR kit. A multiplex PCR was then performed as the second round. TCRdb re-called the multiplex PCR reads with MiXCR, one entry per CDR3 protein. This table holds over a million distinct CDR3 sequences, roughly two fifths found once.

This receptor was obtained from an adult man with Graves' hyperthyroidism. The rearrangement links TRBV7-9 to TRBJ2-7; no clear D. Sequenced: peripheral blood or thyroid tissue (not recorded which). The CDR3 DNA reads TGTGCCAGCAAGCCCTGGGGTTACGAGCAGTACTTC. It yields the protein CASKPWGYEQYF.